This TCR beta chain is from a study of cytomegalovirus exposure and HLA in healthy donors. General observations from the study: In a later analysis, TCR beta V- and J-gene trimming was associated with a missense DCLRE1C variant. Analysis was performed later, and it showed HLA-associated TCR beta chains to be more clonally expanded than equally common others.

A word on this clone: Its antigen is unidentified.

PCR involved 60 Vbeta and 13 Jbeta primers. The protocol was immunoSEQ multiplex PCR, while the TCRdb copy is restricted to in-frame clones and leaves out a portion. Of about 140,000 clones listed, about four fifths are singletons. The sequenced sample consisted of PBMCs. The sequence came from a man younger than 35 in good health and CMV-seropositive.

The CDR3 sequence is CASSQQGSISYEQYF. The CDR3 region has the DNA TGTGCCAGCAGTCAACAGGGATCAATTTCCTACGAGCAGTACTTC. V gene TRBV6-5 combines with J gene TRBJ2-7; TRBD1 might be the D (6 bases). Germline V gives CDR1 MNHEY, CDR2 SVGAGI. CDR3 length: 15 amino acids. Trimming shortened V by 5 bases and J by 1 base, and 15 bases separated the two germline ends.